This entry lists 21 T cell receptor beta chains sequenced from one sample in a study of early T cells in non-severe SARS-CoV-2 infection. TCRdb re-called the 5' RACE reads with MiXCR, one entry per CDR3 protein. The sample consists of 25,000 to 35,000 distinct CDR3 sequences, around 6.1% of them appearing once. This material consisted of whole blood, taken at baseline. The receptors were gathered from an adult who was a healthcare worker with PCR-confirmed SARS-CoV-2 infection or an uninfected control (not recorded which).

This clonotype appeared many times. The DNA for the CDR3 is TGTGCCAGCAGTGACACGACAAGAACCTACGAGCAGTACTTC. Its protein is CASSDTTRTYEQYF. The chain combines TRBV6-1 with TRBJ2-7; D unresolved. Trimming took off 3 bases at V and 2 bases at J, with 11 bases between the two ends. In germline, CDR1 is MNHNS, CDR2 SASEGT. The CDR3 is made up of 14 amino acids.

This clonotype was detected ten times or more. V is TRBV29-1 and J is TRBJ2-7; 11 bases match TRBD2. This CDR3 region has 14 residues. The V gene end was trimmed by 4 bases and the J gene end by 4 bases; junction bases not matched to a gene: 6. Per the germline V gene, CDR1 is SQVTM and CDR2 is ANQGSEA. The CDR3 DNA follows: TGCAGCGTTGCCTTAGCGGGAGGGCCGTACGAGCAGTACTTC. Protein: CSVALAGGPYEQYF.

A word on this clonotype: This may arise from a read error, as a much more abundant clone is one base away. This chain joins TRBV5-4 and TRBJ2-2; a possible D gene is TRBD1 (6 bases). Germline loops: CDR1 SGHNT, CDR2 YYREEE (reference sequence). Trimming removed 0 bases at V and 7 bases at J, with 13 bases between. This CDR3 has 15 residues. The DNA of the CDR3 is TGTGCCAGCAGCTTGGTGAGGGGGTGCGGCGGGGAGCTGTTTTTT. It specifies CASSLVRGCGGELFF. The variable domain in full, completed from reference TRBV5-4 and TRBJ2-2, reads ETGVTQSPTHLIKTRGQQVTLRCSSQSGHNTVSWYQQALGQGPQFIFQYYREEENGRGNFPPRFSGLQFPNYSSELNVNALELDDSALYLCASSLVRGCGGELFFGEGSRLTVL.

J is TRBJ2-3 and V is TRBV20-1; D is tentatively TRBD1 or TRBD2 (5 bases each). Per the germline V gene, CDR1 is DFQATT and CDR2 is SNEGSKA (reference sequence). The CDR3 spans 16 residues. Trimming shortened V by 6 bases and J by 3 bases, and 22 bases separated the two germline ends. For the CDR3, the DNA is TGCAGTGCGACCACGGGACCCATCGACGGAACAGATACGCAGTATTTT. Translation: CSATTGPIDGTDTQYF.

The chain combines TRBV5-1 with TRBJ2-7; TRBD2 agrees at 8 bases. This CDR3 has 15 amino acids. Per germline, CDR1 SGHRS and CDR2 YFSETQ. The V gene end was trimmed by 0 bases and the J gene end by 3 bases; junction bases not matched to a gene: 5. This chain's CDR3 is CASSLAGGGYYEQYF. The CDR3 DNA reads as TGCGCCAGCAGCTTGGCCGGCGGGGGGTACTACGAGCAGTACTTC.

This clonotype was found once. V is TRBV29-1 and J is TRBJ2-2, with TRBD1 identical over 9 bases. The J segment lost 5 bases and the V segment lost 7 bases, leaving 8 bases of the junction unmatched. Germline CDR1 is SQVTM and CDR2 is ANQGSEA. There are 14 residues in the CDR3. The CDR3 nucleotides are TGCAGCGCGAGCCCGGGGACAGGGACCGGGGAGCTGTTTTTT. It codes for CSASPGTGTGELFF.

J is TRBJ2-3 and V is TRBV6-2 or TRBV6-3, with D tentatively TRBD1 (5 bases). The CDR3 has 12 residues. Per the germline V gene, CDR1 is MNHEY and CDR2 is SVGEGT. Trimming took off 5 bases at V and 7 bases at J, with 10 bases between the two ends. The CDR3 coding sequence is TGTGCCAGCAGTCCGCAGGGAAATACGCAGTATTTT. Protein sequence: CASSPQGNTQYF.

Ten or more counts support this clonotype. The chain recombines TRBV28 with TRBJ2-5, with 8 positions matching TRBD2. Trimming took 2 bases from V and 4 from J; bases not matched to a gene: 3. The CDR3 has 14 amino acids. CDR1 is MDHEN, CDR2 SYDVKM, per germline. CDR3: CASSLSLAGETQYF. Written as DNA, the CDR3 is TGTGCCAGCAGTTTAAGCCTAGCGGGAGAGACCCAGTACTTC.

This clonotype was observed many times. This rearrangement joins TRBV6-2 or TRBV6-3 to TRBJ2-7, with 9 bases matching TRBD1. Looked up from germline, CDR1 is MNHEY and CDR2 is SVGEGT. CDR3 length: 12 residues. Trimming cost V 6 bases and J 4 bases; bases outside gene matches: 1. For the CDR3, the DNA is TGTGCCAGCAGCGGACAGGGGTACGAGCAGTACTTC. It is translated as CASSGQGYEQYF.

Many counts were recorded for this clonotype. The chain carries TRBV7-2 and TRBJ1-1; D is ambiguous. V gave up 3 bases and J gave up 4 bases, with 9 bases separating them. Germline assignment: CDR1 SGHTA and CDR2 FQGNSA. The CDR3 totals 13 residues. CDR3 DNA sequence: TGTGCCAGCAGCTTTACCCCCGCCACTGAAGCTTTCTTT. Translating it yields CASSFTPATEAFF.

This clonotype was counted many times. CDR3 amino acids: CASSFRDRGVGYTF. The CDR3 region has the DNA TGTGCCAGCAGCTTCCGGGACAGGGGTGTTGGCTACACCTTC. This chain connects TRBV5-5 to TRBJ1-2, with TRBD1 matching over 10 bases. CDR1 and CDR2 (germline): SGHKS, YYEKEE (reference sequence). The CDR3 runs to 14 residues. Trimming took 2 bases from V and 7 from J; bases not matched to a gene: 5. The variable domain in full, completed from reference TRBV5-5 and TRBJ1-2, reads DAGVTQSPTHLIKTRGQQVTLRCSPISGHKSVSWYQQVLGQGPQFIFQYYEKEERGRGNFPDRFSARQFPNYSSELNVNALLLGDSALYLCASSFRDRGVGYTFGSGTRLTVV.

Ten or more counts support this clonotype. The V gene is TRBV2, the J gene TRBJ2-5, with D perhaps TRBD1 (6 bases). The germline V and J ends were trimmed by 8 bases and 1 base, with 11 bases remaining between them. The CDR3 covers 13 residues. In germline, CDR1 is SNHLY, CDR2 FYNNEI. The DNA of the CDR3 is TGTGCCAGCGCCTGGGACACCCAAGAGACCCAGTACTTC. This translates into CASAWDTQETQYF. Combining the CDR3 with reference TRBV2 and TRBJ2-5 gives the whole variable domain EPEVTQTPSHQVTQMGQEVILRCVPISNHLYFYWYRQILGQKVEFLVSFYNNEISEKSEIFDDQFSVERPDGSNFTLKIRSTKLEDSAMYFCASAWDTQETQYFGPGTRLLVL.

This chain uses TRBV5-4 with TRBJ1-1; 9 positions agree with TRBD1. Germline trimming cut 3 bases from V and 1 base from J; bases unmatched to any gene: 1. In germline, CDR1 is SGHNT, CDR2 YYREEE (reference sequence). CDR3 length: 14 residues. CDR3 in DNA: TGTGCCAGCAGCTGGGGACAGGGGAACACTGAAGCTTTCTTT. Protein: CASSWGQGNTEAFF.

The CDR3 protein is CASSIVGSGETQYF. CDR3 nucleotides: TGTGCCAGTAGTATAGTAGGGTCTGGAGAGACCCAGTACTTC. The chain has TRBV19 and TRBJ2-5; D gene unclear. CDR3 length: 14 amino acids. The germline V and J ends were trimmed by 1 base and 4 bases, with 10 bases remaining between them. CDR1 and CDR2 (germline): LNHDA, SQIVND (reference sequence).

The sample holds a few counts of this clonotype. The CDR3 bases are TGTGCCAGCAGCTTAGAAAGCAGGGAGGGCTACGAGCAGTACTTC. It codes for CASSLESREGYEQYF. The chain couples TRBV7-8 to TRBJ2-7, with TRBD2 identical over 7 bases. Germline V gives CDR1 SGHVS, CDR2 FQNEAQ. This CDR3 region has 15 residues. Losses at the gene ends were 1 base for V and 3 bases for J; bases not matched to a gene: 6.

This clonotype was detected ten times or more. J is TRBJ1-5 and V is TRBV19; weak D call: TRBD1 (5 bases). Germline CDR1 reads LNHDA; CDR2 reads SQIVND (reference sequence). CDR3 length equals 15 residues. Trimming cost V 6 bases and J 0 bases, with 12 bases left between them. This CDR3 reads CASRIDSHSNQPQHF. As DNA, the CDR3 is TGTGCCAGTAGGATCGACAGTCATAGCAATCAGCCCCAGCATTTT. Filled out from reference TRBV19 and TRBJ1-5, the complete variable domain reads DGGITQSPKYLFRKEGQNVTLSCEQNLNHDAMYWYRQDPGQGLRLIYYSQIVNDFQKGDIAEGYSVSREKKESFPLTVTSAQKNPTAFYLCASRIDSHSNQPQHFGDGTRLSIL.

There are many counts of this clonotype. V is TRBV24-1 and J is TRBJ2-2, with no clear D. The germline gives CDR1 KGHDR, CDR2 SFDVKD. The CDR3 loop spans 13 amino acids. V was pared by 5 bases and J by 4 bases, with 7 bases between. CDR3 amino acids: CATSGSFTGELFF. The CDR3, as DNA: TGTGCCACCAGTGGGAGTTTCACCGGGGAGCTGTTTTTT.

The chain uses TRBV12-3 or TRBV12-4 and TRBJ2-3; 7 positions agree with TRBD1. V lost 6 bases and J lost 2; bases outside the gene matches: 14. The CDR3 has 17 residues. The CDR3 DNA is TGTGCCAGCAGAACCTACCGGGACAGCTTATTCACAGATACGCAGTATTTT. It translates to CASRTYRDSLFTDTQYF.

This clonotype showed up many times. V gene TRBV7-3 combines with J gene TRBJ2-1; 9 bases map to TRBD2. CDR1 is SGHTA, CDR2 FQGTGA, per germline. The CDR3 runs 15 residues. Germline trimming cut 5 bases from V and 4 bases from J; bases unmatched to any gene: 6. The CDR3 DNA reads TGTGCCAGCAGCCCATCTAGCGGGATGTACAATGAGCAGTTCTTC. Translated: CASSPSSGMYNEQFF.

The chain uses TRBV13 and TRBJ2-2; 8 positions agree with TRBD2. Looked up from germline, CDR1 is PRHDT and CDR2 is FYEKMQ (reference sequence). The CDR3 contains 14 residues. V dropped 9 bases and J dropped 3; count of bases not matched to a gene: 6. The CDR3 here is CASIAGGHTGELFF. As DNA, the CDR3 is TGTGCCAGTATCGCGGGGGGCCACACCGGGGAGCTGTTTTTT. The full variable domain, rest sourced from reference TRBV13 and TRBJ2-2, is AAGVIQSPRHLIKEKRETATLKCYPIPRHDTVYWYQQGPGQDPQFLISFYEKMQSDKGSIPDRFSAQQFSDYHSELNMSSLELGDSALYFCASIAGGHTGELFFGEGSRLTVL.

This clonotype was detected many times. The rearrangement joins TRBV6-6 to TRBJ2-7; 10 positions agree with TRBD1. Germline V gene data show CDR1 as MNHNY and CDR2 as SVGAGI (reference sequence). The J segment lost 2 bases and the V segment lost 5 bases, leaving 6 bases of the junction unmatched. The CDR3 sequence is 15 residues long. The CDR3 DNA sequence: TGTGCCAGCAGTATAGACGGGACAGGGGCCTACGAGCAGTACTTC. Translating gives CASSIDGTGAYEQYF.